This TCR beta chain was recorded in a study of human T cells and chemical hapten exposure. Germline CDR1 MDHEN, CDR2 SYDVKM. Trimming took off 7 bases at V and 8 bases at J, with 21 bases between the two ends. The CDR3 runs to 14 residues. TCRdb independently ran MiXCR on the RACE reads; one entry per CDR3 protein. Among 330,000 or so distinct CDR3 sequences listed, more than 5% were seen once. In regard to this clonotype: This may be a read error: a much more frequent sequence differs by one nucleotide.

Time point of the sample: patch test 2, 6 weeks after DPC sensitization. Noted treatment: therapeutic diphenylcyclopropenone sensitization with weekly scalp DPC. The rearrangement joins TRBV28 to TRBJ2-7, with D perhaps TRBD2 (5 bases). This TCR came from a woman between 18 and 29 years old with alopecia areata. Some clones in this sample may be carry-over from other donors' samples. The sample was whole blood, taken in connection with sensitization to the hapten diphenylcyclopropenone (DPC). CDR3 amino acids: CASTLPGKIWKQYF. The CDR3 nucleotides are TGTGCCAGCACACTGCCGGGGAAGATCTGGAAGCAGTACTTC.